This TCR beta chain came from a study of T-cell reconstitution after alpha-beta-depleted transplantation in children. Unique molecular identifiers were built into the TCRbeta library. TCRdb reprocessed the PCR reads with MiXCR, giving one entry per CDR3 protein. The sample holds nearly 550,000 distinct CDR3 sequences; about 16% are singletons and the top ten take roughly 3.3%. V was cut by 6 bases and J by 6 bases, with 11 bases left in between. The CDR3 is made up of 12 amino acids. This clonotype was sampled from a human donor who donated a stem cell graft to a child with acute lymphoblastic leukemia. Sequenced here: PBMCs from the stem cell graft donor, sampled from the stem cell graft. V usage is TRBV12-3 or TRBV12-4 and J usage is TRBJ1-1; possible D gene TRBD1, 6 bases. The CDR3 DNA is TGTGCCAGCAGATTACAGGGATCTGAAGCTTTCTTT. Protein sequence: CASRLQGSEAFF.